The rows below give T cell receptor beta chains drawn from one sample of a study of vaccination effects on CD4 cells after COVID-19. Their antigens remain unidentified. Sequenced by immunoSEQ multiplex PCR; TCRdb stores in-frame clones only, minus some. This table holds tens of thousands of clones, approximately 76% found once. Sequencing used CD4+ T cells from PBMCs cultured with HCoV-NL63 spike peptides, obtained before COVID-19 vaccination. Receptor source: a human donor who received a COVID-19 vaccine. Both conserved end residues are trimmed from each CDR3.

v_call	j_call	cdr3_aa
TRBV24-1	TRBJ1-5	ATSDSTGGYSNQPQH
TRBV15	TRBJ2-1	ATTDGREYNEQF
TRBV6-1	TRBJ1-3	ASSERRTDSGNTIY
TRBV7-6	TRBJ2-3	ASSFNRARTDTQY
TRBV5-1	TRBJ1-1	ASSHPSGDLKSIGLEWKNTEAF
TRBV9	TRBJ1-5	ASSVNGYSNQPQH
TRBV5-1	TRBJ1-4	ASSLGGGPVGEKLF
TRBV5-4	TRBJ2-2	ASSLGQGATTGELF
TRBV7-2	TRBJ1-1	ASSRQENTEAF
TRBV28	TRBJ1-6	ASRPTGYNSPLH
TRBV4-1	TRBJ1-2	ASSRASQTRGARSYGYT
TRBV28	TRBJ1-4	ASSSRDGTSMGEKLF
TRBV7-2	TRBJ1-5	ASSYLAGGGQPQH
TRBV5-1	TRBJ2-6	ASSPGRVSGANVLT
TRBV7-3	TRBJ2-1	ASTRTGTASYNEQF
TRBV28	TRBJ2-5	ASSRRETQY
TRBV4-1	TRBJ2-3	ASSQGGGWNTQY
TRBV7-2	TRBJ1-1	ASSWGTGGTEAF
TRBV6-2/TRBV6-3	TRBJ1-2	ASSTLGYGYT
TRBV30	TRBJ1-1	ASDRQINTEAF
TRBV6-5	TRBJ2-5	ASSYSWGPGETQY
TRBV15	TRBJ2-3	ATSRAGGPLADTQY
TRBV4-3	TRBJ2-3	ASSHHGGVGGRTGDTQY
TRBV5-1	TRBJ2-1	ASSLSAAYNEQF
TRBV7-9	TRBJ2-3	ASSPGIGHTQY
TRBV6-5	TRBJ2-3	ATLQFTGLTDTQY
TRBV27	TRBJ1-2	ASRDRDRDNGYT
TRBV9	TRBJ1-2	ASSVMVGVQTYGYT
TRBV11-2	TRBJ1-3	ASSRGLGGNTIY
TRBV27	TRBJ2-5	ASSLDRVAETQY
TRBV4-3	TRBJ2-5	ASSQGQLKTQY
TRBV5-1	TRBJ2-3	ASSLGYSGSDTQY
TRBV19	TRBJ2-1	ASSIVAGVNNEQF